One T cell receptor beta chain is described in this entry. The target antigen is unknown. The germline V and J ends were trimmed by 1 base and 1 base, with 8 bases remaining between them. Germline CDR1 SGHRS, CDR2 YFSETQ. The CDR3 covers 14 residues. These data originate in a study of cytomegalovirus exposure and HLA in healthy donors. Study conclusions and caveats: As a later analysis revealed, the rate of TCR association differed by HLA locus, with DRB1 most and HLA-C fewest. Beyond CMV serostatus, there was no information to go on about immune exposure. A previous analysis found most TCR beta V segments productive roughly 90% or roughly 30% of the time.

Primers: 60 Vbeta forward and 13 Jbeta reverse. Libraries were prepared by immunoSEQ multiplex PCR; TCRdb keeps only in-frame clonotypes and omits some of them. The sample yields 100,000 to 120,000 clones, 67% seen once. The sequence was collected from a man aged 18 to 30 in good health and CMV-seropositive. The J gene is TRBJ2-5, the V gene TRBV5-1; TRBD2 might be the D (5 bases). Sequences were obtained from PBMCs. Here the CDR3 reads CASSLRGGQETQYF. The CDR3 region has the DNA TGCGCCAGCAGCTTGCGGGGTGGCCAAGAGACCCAGTACTTC. Complete variable domain (other parts from reference TRBV5-1 and TRBJ2-5): KAGVTQTPRYLIKTRGQQVTLSCSPISGHRSVSWYQQTPGQGLQFLFEYFSETQRNKGNFPGRFSGRQFSNSRSEMNVSTLELGDSALYLCASSLRGGQETQYFGPGTRLLVL.